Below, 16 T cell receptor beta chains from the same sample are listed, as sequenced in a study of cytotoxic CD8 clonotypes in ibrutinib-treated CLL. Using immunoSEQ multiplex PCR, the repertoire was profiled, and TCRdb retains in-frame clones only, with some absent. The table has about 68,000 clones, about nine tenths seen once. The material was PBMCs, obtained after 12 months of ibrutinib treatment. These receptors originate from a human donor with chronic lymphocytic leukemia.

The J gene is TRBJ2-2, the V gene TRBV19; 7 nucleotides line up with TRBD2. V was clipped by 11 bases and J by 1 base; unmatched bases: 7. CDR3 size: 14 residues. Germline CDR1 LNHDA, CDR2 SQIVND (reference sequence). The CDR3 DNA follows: TGTGCCGGGCGGGAGCGGATGAACACCGGGGAGCTGTTTTTT. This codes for CAGRERMNTGELFF.

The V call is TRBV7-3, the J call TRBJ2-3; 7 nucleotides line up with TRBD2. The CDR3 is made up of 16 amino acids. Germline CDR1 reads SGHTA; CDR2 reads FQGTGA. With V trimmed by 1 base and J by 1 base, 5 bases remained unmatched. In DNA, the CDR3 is TGTGCCAGCAGCTTAAGAGCGGGGATCCGCACAGATACGCAGTATTTT. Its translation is CASSLRAGIRTDTQYF.

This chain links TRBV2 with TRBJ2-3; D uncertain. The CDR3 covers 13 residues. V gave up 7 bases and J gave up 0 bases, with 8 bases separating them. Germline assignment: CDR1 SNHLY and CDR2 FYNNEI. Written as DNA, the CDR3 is TGTGCCAGCACACAGTCTAGCACAGATACGCAGTATTTT. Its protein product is CASTQSSTDTQYF.

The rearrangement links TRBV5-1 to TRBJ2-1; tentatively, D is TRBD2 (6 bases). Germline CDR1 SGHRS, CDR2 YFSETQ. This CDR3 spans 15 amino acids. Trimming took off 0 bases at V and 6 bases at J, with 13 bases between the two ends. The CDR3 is CASSLGLAIVNEQFF. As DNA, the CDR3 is TGCGCCAGCAGCTTGGGGCTAGCGATCGTCAATGAGCAGTTCTTC.

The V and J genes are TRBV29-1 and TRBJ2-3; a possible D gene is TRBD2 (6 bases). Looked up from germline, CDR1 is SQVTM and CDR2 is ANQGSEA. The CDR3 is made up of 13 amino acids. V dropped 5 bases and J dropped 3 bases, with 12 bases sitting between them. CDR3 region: CSVYGSWTDTQYF. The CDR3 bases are TGCAGCGTTTACGGGAGTTGGACAGATACGCAGTATTTT.

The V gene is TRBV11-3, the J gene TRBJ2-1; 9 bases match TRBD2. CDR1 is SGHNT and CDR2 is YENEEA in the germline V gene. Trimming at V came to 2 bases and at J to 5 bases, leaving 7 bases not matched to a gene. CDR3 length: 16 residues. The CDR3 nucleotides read TGTGCCAGCAGCTTAACCTCGGCTAGCGGGAACAATGAGCAGTTCTTC. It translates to CASSLTSASGNNEQFF.

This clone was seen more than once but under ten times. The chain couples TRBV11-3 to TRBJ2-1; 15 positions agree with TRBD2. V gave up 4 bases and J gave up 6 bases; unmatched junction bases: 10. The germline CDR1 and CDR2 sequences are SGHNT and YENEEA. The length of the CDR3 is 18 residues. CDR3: CASSSRTSGRAATNEQFF. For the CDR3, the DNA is TGTGCCAGCAGCTCCAGGACTAGCGGGAGGGCCGCGACCAATGAGCAGTTCTTC.

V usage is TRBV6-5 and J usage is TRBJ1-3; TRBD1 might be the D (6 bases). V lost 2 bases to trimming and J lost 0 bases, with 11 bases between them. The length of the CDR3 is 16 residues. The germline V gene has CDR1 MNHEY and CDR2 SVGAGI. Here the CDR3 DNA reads TGTGCCAGCAGTTACCAGGGGACCTACTCTGGAAACACCATATATTTT. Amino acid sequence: CASSYQGTYSGNTIYF.

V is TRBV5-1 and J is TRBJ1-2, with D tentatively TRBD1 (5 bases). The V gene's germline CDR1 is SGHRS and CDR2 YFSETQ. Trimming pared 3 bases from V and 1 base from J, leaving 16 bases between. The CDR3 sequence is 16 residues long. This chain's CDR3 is CASSSFQGQNNYGYTF. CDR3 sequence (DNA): TGCGCCAGCAGCTCATTCCAGGGTCAGAATAACTATGGCTACACCTTC.

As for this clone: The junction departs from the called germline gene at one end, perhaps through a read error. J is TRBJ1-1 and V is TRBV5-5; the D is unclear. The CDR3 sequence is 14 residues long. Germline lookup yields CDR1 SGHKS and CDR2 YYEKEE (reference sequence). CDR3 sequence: CASSFVFVSTEVFF. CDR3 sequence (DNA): TGTGCCAGCAGCTTCGTGTTCGTTTCCACTGAAGTTTTCTTT.

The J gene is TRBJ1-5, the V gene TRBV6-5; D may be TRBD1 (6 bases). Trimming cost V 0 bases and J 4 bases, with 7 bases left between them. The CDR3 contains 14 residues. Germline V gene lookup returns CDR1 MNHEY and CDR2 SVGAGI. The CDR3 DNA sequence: TGTGCCAGCAGTTACTCACAGGGTAATCAGCCCCAGCATTTT. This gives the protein CASSYSQGNQPQHF.

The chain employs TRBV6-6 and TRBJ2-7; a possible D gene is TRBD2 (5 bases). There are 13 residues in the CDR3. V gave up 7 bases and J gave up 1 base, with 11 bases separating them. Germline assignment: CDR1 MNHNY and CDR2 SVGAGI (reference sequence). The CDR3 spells CASTTGLSYEQYF. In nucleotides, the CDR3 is TGTGCCAGCACTACGGGATTATCCTACGAGCAGTACTTC.

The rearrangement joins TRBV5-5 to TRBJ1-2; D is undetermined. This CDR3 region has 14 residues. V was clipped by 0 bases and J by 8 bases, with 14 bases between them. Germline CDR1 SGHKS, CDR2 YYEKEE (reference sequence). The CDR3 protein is CASSLVGSGDGYTF. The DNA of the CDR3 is TGTGCCAGCAGCTTGGTGGGTTCCGGCGACGGCTACACCTTC. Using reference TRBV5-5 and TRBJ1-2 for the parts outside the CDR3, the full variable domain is DAGVTQSPTHLIKTRGQQVTLRCSPISGHKSVSWYQQVLGQGPQFIFQYYEKEERGRGNFPDRFSARQFPNYSSELNVNALLLGDSALYLCASSLVGSGDGYTFGSGTRLTVV.

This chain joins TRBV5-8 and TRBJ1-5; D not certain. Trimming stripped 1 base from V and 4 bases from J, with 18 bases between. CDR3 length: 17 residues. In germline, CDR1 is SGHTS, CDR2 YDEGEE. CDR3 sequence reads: CASSLYKGSPFNQPQHF. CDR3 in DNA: TGTGCCAGCAGCTTGTATAAAGGCAGTCCGTTTAATCAGCCCCAGCATTTT.

The CDR3 bases are TGTGCCAGCTCACCCGGGACTTCAGCCTACGAGCAGTACTTC. As protein: CASSPGTSAYEQYF. V and J are TRBV18 and TRBJ2-7; D perhaps matches TRBD2 (6 bases). This CDR3 has 14 amino acids. Germline-derived CDR1 and CDR2 are KGHSH and LQKENI. The ends were cut back, 3 bases at V and 2 bases at J, with 11 bases in the middle.

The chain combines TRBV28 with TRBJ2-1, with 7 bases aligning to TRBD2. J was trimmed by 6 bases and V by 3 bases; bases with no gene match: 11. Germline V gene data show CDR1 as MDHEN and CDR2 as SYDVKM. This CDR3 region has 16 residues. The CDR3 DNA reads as TGTGCCAGCAGTTTGCCGCGGGCGGGAGTTAGCAATGAGCAGTTCTTC. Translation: CASSLPRAGVSNEQFF.